The clone carrying this T cell receptor (beta chain) came up once. The antigen remains unidentified. A much larger clone is a single base away; this may be a read error. This record comes from a study of CD8+CD57+ T cells in acquired aplastic anemia. Findings and caveats of the study: Overlap between patients and controls comprised about 28 CD8+ CDR3 sequences. Significant differences in CD8+ Simpson's diversity were not observed between patients and controls.

In patients chosen for sequencing, flow cytometry had shown CD8+CD57+ cell expansion. Blood sampling was performed on the patients, and none of them had received therapy by then. Genomic DNA, the template, was used for profiling of the TCR beta VDJ and CDR3. Via MiXCR, TCRdb re-called the reads, giving one row per CDR3 protein. This table holds 150,000 to 200,000 distinct CDR3 sequences, less than 60% found once. Looked up from germline, CDR1 is KGHDR and CDR2 is SFDVKD. The CDR3 runs 13 residues. The sample consisted of sorted CD4+, CD8+, or CD8+CD57+ T cells (not recorded which) from PBMCs. The origin of this receptor is a human donor with aplastic anemia. V is TRBV24-1 and J is TRBJ1-1; D may be TRBD1 (5 bases). The CDR3 is CASSLGENAEAFF. The CDR3 DNA sequence: TGTGCCAGCAGTTTAGGGGAGAACGCTGAAGCTTTCTTT.